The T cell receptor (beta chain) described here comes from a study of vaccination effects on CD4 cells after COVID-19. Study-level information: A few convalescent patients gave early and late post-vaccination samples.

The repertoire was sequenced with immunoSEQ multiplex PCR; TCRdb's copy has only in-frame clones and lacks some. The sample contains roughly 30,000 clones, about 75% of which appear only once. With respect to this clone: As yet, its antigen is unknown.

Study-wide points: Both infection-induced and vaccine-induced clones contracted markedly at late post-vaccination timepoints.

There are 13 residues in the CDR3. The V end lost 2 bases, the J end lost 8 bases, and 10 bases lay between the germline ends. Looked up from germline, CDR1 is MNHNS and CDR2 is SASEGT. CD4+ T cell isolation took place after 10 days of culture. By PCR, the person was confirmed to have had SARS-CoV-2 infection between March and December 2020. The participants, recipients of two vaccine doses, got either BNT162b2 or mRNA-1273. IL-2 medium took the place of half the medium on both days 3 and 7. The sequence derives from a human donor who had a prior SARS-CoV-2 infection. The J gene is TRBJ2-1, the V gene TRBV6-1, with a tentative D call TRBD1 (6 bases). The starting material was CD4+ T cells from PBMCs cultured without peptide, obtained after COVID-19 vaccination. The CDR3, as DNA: TGTGCCAGCAGTGAACAGGGGTGGTATGAGCAGTTCTTC. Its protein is CASSEQGWYEQFF.